This TCR beta chain was obtained from a study of OX40 agonist ivuxolimab in advanced cancers. Study background: Mean age 60 years, range 23 to 79; 82.7% male.

This CDR3 has 12 residues. CDR1 and CDR2 (germline): SGDLS, YYNGEE. Trimming took 2 bases from V and 7 from J, leaving 6 bases between them. Notes on this clone: Its target is unknown.

Using immunoSEQ multiplex PCR, the repertoire was profiled, and TCRdb retains in-frame clones only, with some absent. The sample holds some 80,000 clones; more than 70% are singletons and the top ten take 6.5% to 7.5%. Notes on the study in general: Both blood CD4+ and CD8+ T cells showed clonal growth by week 6 at 0.1 to 3.0 mg/kg. The study found that CD8+ T cells averaged more expanded clones than CD4+. There were also nonresponders showing low normalized T-cell clonal expansion.

Sequencing was performed on CD4+ or CD8+ T cells sorted from blood, taken in a trial of the OX40 agonist ivuxolimab. The chain employs TRBV9 and TRBJ2-2, with D tentatively TRBD1 or TRBD2 (5 bases each). The source of this sequence is an adult with an advanced solid tumor such as melanoma, head and neck, liver or kidney cancer. CDR3 protein: CASSVGGGELFF. The CDR3 DNA sequence: TGTGCCAGCAGCGTTGGGGGCGGGGAGCTGTTTTTT.